This TCR beta chain came from a study of blood T cell repertoires in COVID-19. The CDR3 consists of 15 residues. Germline CDR1 and CDR2: MGHRA and YSYEKL. Trimming took off 6 bases at V and 0 bases at J, with 12 bases between the two ends. Data came from immunoSEQ multiplex PCR; TCRdb stores just in-frame clones and leaves some out. This repertoire shows around 250,000 clones, 91% found once; its top ten account for roughly 1.2%. This sequence was found in a human donor in a cohort exposed to, infected with or recovered from COVID-19 (not recorded which). The donor label of this sample is uncertain. Sequenced: PBMCs or T cells enriched from blood (not recorded which). The J gene is TRBJ1-3, the V gene TRBV4-1; the D gene is possibly TRBD1 (6 bases). For the CDR3, the DNA is TGCGCCAGCAGACGGACAGTTTACTCTGGAAACACCATATATTTT. As protein: CASRRTVYSGNTIYF.